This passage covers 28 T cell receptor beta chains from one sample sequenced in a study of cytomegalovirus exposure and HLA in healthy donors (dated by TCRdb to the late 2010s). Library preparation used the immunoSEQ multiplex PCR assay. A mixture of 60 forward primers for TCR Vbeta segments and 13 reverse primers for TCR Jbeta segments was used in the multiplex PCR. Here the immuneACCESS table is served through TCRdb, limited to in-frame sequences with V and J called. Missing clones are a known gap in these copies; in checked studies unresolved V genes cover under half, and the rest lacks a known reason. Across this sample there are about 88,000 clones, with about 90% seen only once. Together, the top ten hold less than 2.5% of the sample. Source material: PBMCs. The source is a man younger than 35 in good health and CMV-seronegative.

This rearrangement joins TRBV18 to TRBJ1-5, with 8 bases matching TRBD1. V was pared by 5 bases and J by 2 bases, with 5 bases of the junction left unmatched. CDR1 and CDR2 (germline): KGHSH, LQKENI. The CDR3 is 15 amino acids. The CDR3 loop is CASSRGTGGNQPQHF. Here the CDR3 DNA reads TGTGCCAGCTCAAGAGGGACAGGTGGCAATCAGCCCCAGCATTTT.

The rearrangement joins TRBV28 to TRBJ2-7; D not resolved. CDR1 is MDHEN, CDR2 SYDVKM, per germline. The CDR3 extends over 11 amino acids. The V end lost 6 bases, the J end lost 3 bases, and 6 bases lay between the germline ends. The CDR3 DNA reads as TGTGCCAGCAGCGCGTTCTACGAGCAGTACTTC. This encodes CASSAFYEQYF.

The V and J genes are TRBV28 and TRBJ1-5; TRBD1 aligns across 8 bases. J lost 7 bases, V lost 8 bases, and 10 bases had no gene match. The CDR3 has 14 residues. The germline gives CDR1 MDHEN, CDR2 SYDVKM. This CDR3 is CASRLSGGQQPQHF. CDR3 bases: TGTGCCAGCCGACTCTCAGGGGGCCAACAGCCCCAGCATTTT.

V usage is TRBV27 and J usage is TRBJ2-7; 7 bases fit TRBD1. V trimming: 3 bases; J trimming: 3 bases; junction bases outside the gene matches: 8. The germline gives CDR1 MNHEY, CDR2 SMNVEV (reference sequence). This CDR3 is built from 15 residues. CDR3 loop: CASSFSIGQDYEQYF. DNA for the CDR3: TGTGCCAGCAGTTTCTCCATTGGACAGGACTACGAGCAGTACTTC.

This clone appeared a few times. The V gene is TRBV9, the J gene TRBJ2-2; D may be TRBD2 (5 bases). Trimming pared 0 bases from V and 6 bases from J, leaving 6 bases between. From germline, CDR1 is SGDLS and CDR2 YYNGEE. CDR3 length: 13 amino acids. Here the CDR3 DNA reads TGTGCCAGCAGCGTAGGTAGCGCCGGGGAGCTGTTTTTT. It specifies CASSVGSAGELFF.

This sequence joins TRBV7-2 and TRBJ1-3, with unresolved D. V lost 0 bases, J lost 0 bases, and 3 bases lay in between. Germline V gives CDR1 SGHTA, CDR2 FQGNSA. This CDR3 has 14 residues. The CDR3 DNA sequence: TGTGCCAGCAGCTTAGCCTCCTCTGGAAACACCATATATTTT. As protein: CASSLASSGNTIYF.

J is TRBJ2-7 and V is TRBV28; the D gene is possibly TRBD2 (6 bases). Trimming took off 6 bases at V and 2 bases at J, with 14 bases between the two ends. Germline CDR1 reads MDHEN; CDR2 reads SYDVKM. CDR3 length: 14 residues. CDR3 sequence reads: CASSWSGPPYEQYF. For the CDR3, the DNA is TGTGCCAGCAGCTGGAGCGGGCCCCCCTACGAGCAGTACTTC.

The CDR3 DNA is TGTGCCAGCAGCTTAGGGACAACAAAGCTTGGCGAGCAGTACTTC. Its translation: CASSLGTTKLGEQYF. This chain joins TRBV11-2 and TRBJ2-7; TRBD1 might be the D (5 bases). This CDR3 spans 15 amino acids. The V end was cut by 1 base, the J end by 6 bases, with 16 bases between. Germline V gene data show CDR1 as SGHAT and CDR2 as FQNNGV.

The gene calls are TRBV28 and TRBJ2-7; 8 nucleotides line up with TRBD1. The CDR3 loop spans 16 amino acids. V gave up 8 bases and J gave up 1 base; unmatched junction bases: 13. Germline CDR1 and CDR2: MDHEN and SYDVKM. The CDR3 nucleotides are TGTGCCAGCCTTGGGCATGGGGACAGGCATTCCTACGAGCAGTACTTC. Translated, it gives CASLGHGDRHSYEQYF.

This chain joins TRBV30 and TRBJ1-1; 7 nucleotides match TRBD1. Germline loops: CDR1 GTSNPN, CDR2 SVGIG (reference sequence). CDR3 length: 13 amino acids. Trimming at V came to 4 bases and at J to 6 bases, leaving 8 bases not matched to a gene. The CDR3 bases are TGTGCCTGGATACTGACAGGGACTTCTGAAGCTTTCTTT. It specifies CAWILTGTSEAFF. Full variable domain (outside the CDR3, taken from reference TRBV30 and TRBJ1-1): SQTIHQWPATLVQPVGSPLSLECTVEGTSNPNLYWYRQAAGRGLQLLFYSVGIGQISSEVPQNLSASRPQDRQFILSSKKLLLSDSGFYLCAWILTGTSEAFFGQGTRLTVV.

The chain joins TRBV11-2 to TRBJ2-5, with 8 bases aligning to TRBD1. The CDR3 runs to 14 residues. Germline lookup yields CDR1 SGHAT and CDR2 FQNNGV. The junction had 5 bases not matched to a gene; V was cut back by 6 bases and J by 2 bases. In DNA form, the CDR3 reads TGTGCCAGCAGTTCGACAGGGGCTCAAGAGACCCAGTACTTC. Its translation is CASSSTGAQETQYF.

The CDR3 sequence: CASSAGTGVETQYF. CDR3 sequence (DNA): TGTGCCAGCAGCGCCGGGACAGGGGTAGAGACCCAGTACTTC. This chain connects TRBV7-3 to TRBJ2-5; TRBD1 aligns across 10 bases. CDR3 length: 14 residues. Germline V gene sequence: CDR1 SGHTA, CDR2 FQGTGA. V lost 5 bases to trimming and J lost 4 bases; unmatched junction nucleotides: 4.

CDR3 protein: CASSQAAGATGDTQYF. The CDR3 coding sequence is TGTGCCAGCAGCCAAGCCGCGGGGGCTACGGGAGATACGCAGTATTTT. The chain uses TRBV4-2 and TRBJ2-3, with D perhaps TRBD2 (7 bases). The V end was cut by 1 base, the J end by 5 bases, with 16 bases between. The CDR3 spans 16 residues. In germline, CDR1 is LGHNA, CDR2 YNFKEQ.

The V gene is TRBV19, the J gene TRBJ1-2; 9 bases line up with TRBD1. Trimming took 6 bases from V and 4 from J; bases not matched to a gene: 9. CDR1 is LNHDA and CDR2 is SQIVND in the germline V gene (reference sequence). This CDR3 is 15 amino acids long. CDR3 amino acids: CASSDNRGRIYGYTF. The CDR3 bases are TGTGCCAGTAGCGATAACAGGGGGCGAATCTATGGCTACACCTTC.

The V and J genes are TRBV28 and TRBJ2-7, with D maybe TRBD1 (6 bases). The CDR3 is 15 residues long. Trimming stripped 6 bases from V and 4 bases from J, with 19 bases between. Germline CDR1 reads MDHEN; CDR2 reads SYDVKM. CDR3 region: CASRETGSAGYEQYF. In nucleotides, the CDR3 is TGTGCCAGCAGGGAAACAGGGAGTGCGGGTTACGAGCAGTACTTC.

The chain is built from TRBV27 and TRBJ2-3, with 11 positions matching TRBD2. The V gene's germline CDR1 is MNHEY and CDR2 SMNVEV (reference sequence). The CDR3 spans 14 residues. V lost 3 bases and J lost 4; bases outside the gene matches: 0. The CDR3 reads CASSFSGRADTQYF. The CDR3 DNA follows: TGTGCCAGCAGTTTTAGCGGGAGGGCAGATACGCAGTATTTT.

Written as DNA, the CDR3 is TGTGCCAGCAGCTTACGCGGGAGTATCAGCGAGCAGTACTTC. It yields the protein CASSLRGSISEQYF. The chain joins TRBV7-2 to TRBJ2-7; 7 nucleotides align to TRBD2. The V gene's germline CDR1 is SGHTA and CDR2 FQGNSA. The CDR3 spans 14 residues. V shed 2 bases and J 6 bases; nucleotides not matched to a gene: 7. Full variable domain (missing parts from reference TRBV7-2 and TRBJ2-7): GAGVSQSPSNKVTEKGKDVELRCDPISGHTALYWYRQSLGQGLEFLIYFQGNSAPDKSGLPSDRFSAERTGGSVSTLTIQRTQQEDSAVYLCASSLRGSISEQYFGPGTRLTVT.

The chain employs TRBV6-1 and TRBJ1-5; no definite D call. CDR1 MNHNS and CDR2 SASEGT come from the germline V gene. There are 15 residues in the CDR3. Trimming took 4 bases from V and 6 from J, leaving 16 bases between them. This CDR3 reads CASSGPGIPRQPQHF. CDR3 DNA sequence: TGTGCCAGCAGTGGACCGGGGATACCCCGTCAGCCCCAGCATTTT.

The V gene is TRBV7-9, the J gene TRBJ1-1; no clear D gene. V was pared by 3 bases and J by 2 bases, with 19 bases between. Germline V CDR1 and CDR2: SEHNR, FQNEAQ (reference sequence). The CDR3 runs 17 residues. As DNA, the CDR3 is TGTGCCAGCAGCTTGTCGGATTTACTGGGCCATAACACTGAAGCTTTCTTT. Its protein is CASSLSDLLGHNTEAFF.

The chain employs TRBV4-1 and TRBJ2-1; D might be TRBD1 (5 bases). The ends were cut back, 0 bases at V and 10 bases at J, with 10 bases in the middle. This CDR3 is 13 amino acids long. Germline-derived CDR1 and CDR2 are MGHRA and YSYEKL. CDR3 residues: CASSQDQGWEQFF. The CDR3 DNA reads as TGCGCCAGCAGCCAAGATCAGGGTTGGGAGCAGTTCTTC.

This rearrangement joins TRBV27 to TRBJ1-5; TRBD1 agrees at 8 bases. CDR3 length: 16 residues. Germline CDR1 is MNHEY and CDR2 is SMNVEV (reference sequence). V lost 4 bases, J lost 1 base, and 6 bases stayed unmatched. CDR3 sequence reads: CASSSHRGLSNQPQHF. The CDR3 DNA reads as TGTGCCAGCAGTTCCCACAGGGGGTTGAGCAATCAGCCCCAGCATTTT.

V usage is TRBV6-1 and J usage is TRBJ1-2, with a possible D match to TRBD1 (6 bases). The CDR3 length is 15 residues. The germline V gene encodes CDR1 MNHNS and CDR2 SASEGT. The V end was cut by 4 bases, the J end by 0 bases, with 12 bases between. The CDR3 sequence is CASSGQGTANYGYTF. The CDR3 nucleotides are TGTGCCAGCAGTGGGCAGGGGACCGCTAACTATGGCTACACCTTC.

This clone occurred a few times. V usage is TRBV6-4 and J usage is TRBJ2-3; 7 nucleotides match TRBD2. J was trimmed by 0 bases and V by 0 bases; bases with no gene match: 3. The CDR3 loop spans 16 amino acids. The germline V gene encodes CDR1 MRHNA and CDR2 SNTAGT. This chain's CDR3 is CASSDSSGGSTDTQYF. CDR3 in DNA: TGTGCCAGCAGTGACTCGTCCGGGGGGAGCACAGATACGCAGTATTTT.

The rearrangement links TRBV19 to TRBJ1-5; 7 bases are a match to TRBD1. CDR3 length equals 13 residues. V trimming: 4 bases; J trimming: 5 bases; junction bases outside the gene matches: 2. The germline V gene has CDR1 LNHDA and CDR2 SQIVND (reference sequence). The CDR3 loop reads CASSSDRDQPQHF. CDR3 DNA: TGTGCCAGTAGTAGCGACAGGGATCAGCCCCAGCATTTT.

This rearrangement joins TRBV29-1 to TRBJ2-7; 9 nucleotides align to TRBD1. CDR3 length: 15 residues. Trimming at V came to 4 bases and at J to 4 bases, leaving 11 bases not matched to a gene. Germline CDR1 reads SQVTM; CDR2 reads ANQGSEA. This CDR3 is CSVGLTGGMFYEQYF. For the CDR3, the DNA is TGCAGCGTTGGACTTACAGGGGGCATGTTTTACGAGCAGTACTTC.

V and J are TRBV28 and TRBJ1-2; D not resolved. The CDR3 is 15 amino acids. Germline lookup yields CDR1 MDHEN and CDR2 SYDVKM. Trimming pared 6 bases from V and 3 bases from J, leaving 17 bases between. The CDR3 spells CASRRSDSLDYGYTF. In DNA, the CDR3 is TGTGCCAGCAGGCGGTCCGACTCGTTAGACTATGGCTACACCTTC.

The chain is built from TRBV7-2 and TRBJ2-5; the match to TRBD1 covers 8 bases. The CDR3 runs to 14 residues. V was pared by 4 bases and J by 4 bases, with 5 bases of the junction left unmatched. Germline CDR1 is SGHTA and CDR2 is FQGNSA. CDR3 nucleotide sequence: TGTGCCAGCAGCTCCCAGACAGGGGTAGAGACCCAGTACTTC. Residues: CASSSQTGVETQYF. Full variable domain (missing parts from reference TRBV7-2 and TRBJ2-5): GAGVSQSPSNKVTEKGKDVELRCDPISGHTALYWYRQSLGQGLEFLIYFQGNSAPDKSGLPSDRFSAERTGGSVSTLTIQRTQQEDSAVYLCASSSQTGVETQYFGPGTRLLVL.

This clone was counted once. The CDR3 DNA sequence: TGTGCCAGCAGTTACCTCGGACTACAAGAGACCCAGTACTTC. Amino acid sequence: CASSYLGLQETQYF. V usage is TRBV6-5 and J usage is TRBJ2-5, with D possibly TRBD2 on 6 matching bases. This CDR3 has 14 residues. Germline V gives CDR1 MNHEY, CDR2 SVGAGI. Trimming shortened V by 2 bases and J by 2 bases, and 9 bases separated the two germline ends.